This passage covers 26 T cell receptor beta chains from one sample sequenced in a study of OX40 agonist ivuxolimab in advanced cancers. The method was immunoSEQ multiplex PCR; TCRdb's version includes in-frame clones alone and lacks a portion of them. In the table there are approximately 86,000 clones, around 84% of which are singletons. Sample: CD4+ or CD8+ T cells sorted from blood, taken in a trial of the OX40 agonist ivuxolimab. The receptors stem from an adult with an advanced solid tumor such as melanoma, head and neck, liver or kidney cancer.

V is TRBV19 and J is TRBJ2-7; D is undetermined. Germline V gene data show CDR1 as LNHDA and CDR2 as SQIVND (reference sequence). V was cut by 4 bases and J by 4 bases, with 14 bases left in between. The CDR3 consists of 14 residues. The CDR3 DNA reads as TGTGCCAGTAGTACCCGCGCCTCATTTTACGAGCAGTACTTC. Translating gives CASSTRASFYEQYF.

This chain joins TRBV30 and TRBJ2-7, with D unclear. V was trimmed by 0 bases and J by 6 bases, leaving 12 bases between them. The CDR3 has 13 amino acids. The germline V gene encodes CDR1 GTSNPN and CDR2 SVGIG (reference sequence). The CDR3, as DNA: TGTGCCTGGAGTGTACCTCCTAGGCGCGAGCAGTACTTC. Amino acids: CAWSVPPRREQYF. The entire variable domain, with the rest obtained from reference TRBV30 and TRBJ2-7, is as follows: SQTIHQWPATLVQPVGSPLSLECTVEGTSNPNLYWYRQAAGRGLQLLFYSVGIGQISSEVPQNLSASRPQDRQFILSSKKLLLSDSGFYLCAWSVPPRREQYFGPGTRLTVT.

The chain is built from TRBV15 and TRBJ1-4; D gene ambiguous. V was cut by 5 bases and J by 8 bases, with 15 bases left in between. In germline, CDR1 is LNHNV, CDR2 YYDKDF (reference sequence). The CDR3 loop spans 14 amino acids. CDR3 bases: TGTGCCACCAGCCACAAGGGTGTCTCAGAAAAACTGTTTTTT. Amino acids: CATSHKGVSEKLFF. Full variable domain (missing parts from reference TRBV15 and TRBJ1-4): DAMVIQNPRYQVTQFGKPVTLSCSQTLNHNVMYWYQQKSSQAPKLLFHYYDKDFNNEADTPDNFQSRRPNTSFCFLDIRSPGLGDTAMYLCATSHKGVSEKLFFGSGTQLSVL.

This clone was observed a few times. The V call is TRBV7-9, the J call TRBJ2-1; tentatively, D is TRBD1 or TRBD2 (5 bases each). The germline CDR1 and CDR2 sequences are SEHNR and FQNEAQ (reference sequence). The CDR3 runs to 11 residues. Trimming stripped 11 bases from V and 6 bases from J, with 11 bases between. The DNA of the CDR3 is TGTGCCCGGGGACGCGGCAATGAGCAGTTCTTC. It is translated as CARGRGNEQFF.

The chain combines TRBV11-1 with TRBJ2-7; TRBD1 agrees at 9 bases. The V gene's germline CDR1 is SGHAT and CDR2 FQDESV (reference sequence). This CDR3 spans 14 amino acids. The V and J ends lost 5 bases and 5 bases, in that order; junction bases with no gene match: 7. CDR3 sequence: CASSMRDRDHEQYF. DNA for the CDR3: TGTGCCAGCAGCATGAGGGACAGGGACCACGAGCAGTACTTC. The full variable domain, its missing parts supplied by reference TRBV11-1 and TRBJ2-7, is EAEVAQSPRYKITEKSQAVAFWCDPISGHATLYWYRQILGQGPELLVQFQDESVVDDSQLPKDRFSAERLKGVDSTLKIQPAELGDSAMYLCASSMRDRDHEQYFGPGTRLTVT.

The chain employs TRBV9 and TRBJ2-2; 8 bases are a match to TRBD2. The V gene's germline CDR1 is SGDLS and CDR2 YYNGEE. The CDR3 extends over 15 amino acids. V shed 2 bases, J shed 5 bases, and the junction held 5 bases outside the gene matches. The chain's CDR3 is CASSVLGGGTGELFF. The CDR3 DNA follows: TGTGCCAGCAGCGTTCTCGGCGGGGGGACCGGGGAGCTGTTTTTT.

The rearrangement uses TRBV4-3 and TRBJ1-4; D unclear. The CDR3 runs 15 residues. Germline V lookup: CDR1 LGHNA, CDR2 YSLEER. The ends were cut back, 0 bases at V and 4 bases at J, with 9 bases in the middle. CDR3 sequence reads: CASSQEGPFNEKLFF. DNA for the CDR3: TGCGCCAGCAGCCAAGAGGGTCCTTTTAATGAAAAACTGTTTTTT.

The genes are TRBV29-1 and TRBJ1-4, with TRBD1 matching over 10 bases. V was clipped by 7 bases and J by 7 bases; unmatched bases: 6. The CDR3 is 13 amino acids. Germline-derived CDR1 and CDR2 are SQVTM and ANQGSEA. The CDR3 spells CSAPGQGTEKLFF. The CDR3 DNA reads TGCAGCGCCCCGGGACAGGGGACTGAAAAACTGTTTTTT.

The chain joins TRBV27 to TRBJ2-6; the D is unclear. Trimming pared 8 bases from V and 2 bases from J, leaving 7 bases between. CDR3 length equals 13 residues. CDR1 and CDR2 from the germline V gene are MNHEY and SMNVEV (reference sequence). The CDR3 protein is CASGVTGANVLTF. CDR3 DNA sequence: TGTGCCAGCGGCGTTACTGGGGCCAACGTCCTGACTTTC.

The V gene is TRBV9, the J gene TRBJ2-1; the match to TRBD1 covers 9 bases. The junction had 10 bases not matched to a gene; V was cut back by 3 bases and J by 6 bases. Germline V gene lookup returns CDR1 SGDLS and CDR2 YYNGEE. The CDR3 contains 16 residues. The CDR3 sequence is CASSGPRDRDINEQFF. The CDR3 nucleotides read TGTGCCAGCAGCGGCCCCCGGGACAGGGACATCAATGAGCAGTTCTTC.

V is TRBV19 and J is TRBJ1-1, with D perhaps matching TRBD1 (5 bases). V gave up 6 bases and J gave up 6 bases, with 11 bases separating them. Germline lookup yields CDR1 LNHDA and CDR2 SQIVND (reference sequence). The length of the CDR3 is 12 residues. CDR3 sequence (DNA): TGTGCCAGTAGCCGAGGGGTCCCTGAAGCTTTCTTT. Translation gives CASSRGVPEAFF.

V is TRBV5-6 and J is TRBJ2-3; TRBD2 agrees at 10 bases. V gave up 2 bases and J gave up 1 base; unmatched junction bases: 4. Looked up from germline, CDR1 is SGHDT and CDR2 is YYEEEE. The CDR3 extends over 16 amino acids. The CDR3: CASSLTLAGGTDTQYF. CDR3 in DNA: TGTGCCAGCAGCTTAACTCTAGCGGGAGGCACAGATACGCAGTATTTT.

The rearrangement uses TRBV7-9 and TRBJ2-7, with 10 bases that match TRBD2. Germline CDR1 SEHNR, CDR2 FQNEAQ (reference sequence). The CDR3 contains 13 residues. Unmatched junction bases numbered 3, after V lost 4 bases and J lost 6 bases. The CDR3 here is CASSSGLASEQYF. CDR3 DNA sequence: TGTGCCAGCAGCTCGGGACTAGCGTCCGAGCAGTACTTC. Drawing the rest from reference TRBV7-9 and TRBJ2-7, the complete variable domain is DTGVSQNPRHKITKRGQNVTFRCDPISEHNRLYWYRQTLGQGPEFLTYFQNEAQLEKSRLLSDRFSAERPKGSFSTLEIQRTEQGDSAMYLCASSSGLASEQYFGPGTRLTVT.

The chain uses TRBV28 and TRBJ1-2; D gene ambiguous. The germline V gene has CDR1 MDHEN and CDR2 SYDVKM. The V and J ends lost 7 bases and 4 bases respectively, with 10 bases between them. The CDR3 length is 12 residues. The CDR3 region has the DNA TGTGCCAGCACCTTTATTGGCTATGGCTACACCTTC. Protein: CASTFIGYGYTF.

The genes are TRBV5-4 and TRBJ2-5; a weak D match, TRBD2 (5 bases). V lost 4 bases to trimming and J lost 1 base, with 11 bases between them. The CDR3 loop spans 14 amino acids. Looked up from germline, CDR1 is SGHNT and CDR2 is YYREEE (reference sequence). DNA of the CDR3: TGTGCCAGCAGCCCCGGAGGATTCCAAGAGACCCAGTACTTC. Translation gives CASSPGGFQETQYF. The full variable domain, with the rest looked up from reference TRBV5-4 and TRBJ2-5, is ETGVTQSPTHLIKTRGQQVTLRCSSQSGHNTVSWYQQALGQGPQFIFQYYREEENGRGNFPPRFSGLQFPNYSSELNVNALELDDSALYLCASSPGGFQETQYFGPGTRLLVL.

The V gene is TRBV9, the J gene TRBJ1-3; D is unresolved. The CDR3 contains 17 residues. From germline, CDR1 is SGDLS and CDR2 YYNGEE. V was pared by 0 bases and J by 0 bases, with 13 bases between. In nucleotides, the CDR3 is TGTGCCAGCAGCGTAGGTGATGTAAGCCGCTCTGGAAACACCATATATTTT. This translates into CASSVGDVSRSGNTIYF.

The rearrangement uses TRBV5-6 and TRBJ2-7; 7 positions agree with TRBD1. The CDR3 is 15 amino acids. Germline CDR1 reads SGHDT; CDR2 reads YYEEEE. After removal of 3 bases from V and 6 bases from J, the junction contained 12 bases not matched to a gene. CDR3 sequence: CASSWGQSTYREQYF. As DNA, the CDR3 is TGTGCCAGCAGCTGGGGACAGTCAACCTACCGCGAGCAGTACTTC.

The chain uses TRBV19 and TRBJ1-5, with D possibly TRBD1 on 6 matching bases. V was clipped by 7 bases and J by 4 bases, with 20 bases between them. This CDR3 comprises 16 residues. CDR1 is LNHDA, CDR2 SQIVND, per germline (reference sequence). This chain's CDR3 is CASTGIDGTPNQPQHF. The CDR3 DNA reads TGTGCCAGTACCGGGATTGATGGGACACCGAATCAGCCCCAGCATTTT.

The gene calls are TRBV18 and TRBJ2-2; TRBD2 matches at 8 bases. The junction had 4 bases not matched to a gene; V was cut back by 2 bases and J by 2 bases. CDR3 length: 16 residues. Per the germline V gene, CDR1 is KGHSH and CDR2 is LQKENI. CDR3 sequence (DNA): TGTGCCAGCTCACCATCTAGCGGGTTCAACACCGGGGAGCTGTTTTTT. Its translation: CASSPSSGFNTGELFF.

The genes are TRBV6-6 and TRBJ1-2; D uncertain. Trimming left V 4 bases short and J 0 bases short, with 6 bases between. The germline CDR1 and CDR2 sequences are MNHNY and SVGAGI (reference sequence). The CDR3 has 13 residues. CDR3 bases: TGTGCCAGCAGTTTCCCTTCTAACTATGGCTACACCTTC. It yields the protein CASSFPSNYGYTF.

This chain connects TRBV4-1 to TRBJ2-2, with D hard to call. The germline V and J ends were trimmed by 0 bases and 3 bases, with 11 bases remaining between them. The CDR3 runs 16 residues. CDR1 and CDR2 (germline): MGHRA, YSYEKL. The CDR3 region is CASSQDRSRDTGELFF. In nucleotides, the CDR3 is TGCGCCAGCAGCCAAGATCGCAGTCGGGACACCGGGGAGCTGTTTTTT.

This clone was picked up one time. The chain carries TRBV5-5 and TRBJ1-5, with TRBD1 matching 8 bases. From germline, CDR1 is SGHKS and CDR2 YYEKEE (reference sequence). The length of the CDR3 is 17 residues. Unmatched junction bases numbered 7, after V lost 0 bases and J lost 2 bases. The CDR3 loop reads CASSLAPGQGGNQPQHF. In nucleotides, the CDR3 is TGTGCCAGCAGCTTGGCGCCCGGACAGGGAGGCAATCAGCCCCAGCATTTT.

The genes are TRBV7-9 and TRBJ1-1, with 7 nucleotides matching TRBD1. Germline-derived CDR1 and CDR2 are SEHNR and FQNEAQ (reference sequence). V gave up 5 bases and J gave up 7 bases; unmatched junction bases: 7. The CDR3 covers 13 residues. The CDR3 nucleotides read TGTGCCAGCAGCCGCCAATGGGACAGTGAAGCTTTCTTT. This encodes CASSRQWDSEAFF.

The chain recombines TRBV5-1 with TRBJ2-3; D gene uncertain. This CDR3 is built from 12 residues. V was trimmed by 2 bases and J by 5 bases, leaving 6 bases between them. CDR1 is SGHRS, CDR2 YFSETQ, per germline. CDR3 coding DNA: TGCGCCAGCAGCTTATTACAAGATACGCAGTATTTT. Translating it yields CASSLLQDTQYF.

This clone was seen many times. CDR3 nucleotides: TGTGCCACCAGCCCGGGACAGGCGAATGAAAAACTGTTTTTT. Its translation is CATSPGQANEKLFF. The chain couples TRBV15 to TRBJ1-4; 8 bases align to TRBD1. CDR3 length: 14 amino acids. CDR1 is LNHNV, CDR2 YYDKDF, per germline (reference sequence). V lost 5 bases to trimming and J lost 5 bases; unmatched junction nucleotides: 4.

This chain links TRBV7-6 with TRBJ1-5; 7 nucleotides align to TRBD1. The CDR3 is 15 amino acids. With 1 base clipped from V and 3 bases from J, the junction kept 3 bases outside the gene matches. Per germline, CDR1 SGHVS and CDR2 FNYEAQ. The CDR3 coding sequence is TGTGCCAGCAGCTTAGGACAGGGACACAATCAGCCCCAGCATTTT. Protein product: CASSLGQGHNQPQHF.